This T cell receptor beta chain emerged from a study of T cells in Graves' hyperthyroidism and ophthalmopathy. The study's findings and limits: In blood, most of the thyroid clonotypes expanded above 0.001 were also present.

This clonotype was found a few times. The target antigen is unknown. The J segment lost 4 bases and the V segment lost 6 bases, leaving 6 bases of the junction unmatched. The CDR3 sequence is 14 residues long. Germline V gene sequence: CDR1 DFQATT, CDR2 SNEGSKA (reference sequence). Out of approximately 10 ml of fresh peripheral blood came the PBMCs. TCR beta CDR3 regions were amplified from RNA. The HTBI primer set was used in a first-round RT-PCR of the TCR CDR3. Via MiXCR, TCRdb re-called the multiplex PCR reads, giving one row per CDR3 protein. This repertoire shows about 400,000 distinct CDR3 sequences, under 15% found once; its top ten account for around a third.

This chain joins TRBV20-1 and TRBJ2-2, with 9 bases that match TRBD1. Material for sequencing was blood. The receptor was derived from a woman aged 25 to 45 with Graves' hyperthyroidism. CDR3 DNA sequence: TGCAGTGCCATACAGGGGGCTAGCACCGGGGAGCTGTTTTTT. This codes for CSAIQGASTGELFF.